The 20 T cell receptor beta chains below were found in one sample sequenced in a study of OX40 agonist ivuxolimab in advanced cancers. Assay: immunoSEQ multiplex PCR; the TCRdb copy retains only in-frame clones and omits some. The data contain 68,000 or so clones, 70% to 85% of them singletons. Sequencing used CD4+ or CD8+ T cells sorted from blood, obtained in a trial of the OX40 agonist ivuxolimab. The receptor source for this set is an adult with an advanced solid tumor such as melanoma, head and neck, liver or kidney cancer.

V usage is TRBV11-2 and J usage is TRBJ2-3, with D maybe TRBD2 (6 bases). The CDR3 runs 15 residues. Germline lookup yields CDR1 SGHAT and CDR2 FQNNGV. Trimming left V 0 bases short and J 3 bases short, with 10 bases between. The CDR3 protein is CASSLEALATDTQYF. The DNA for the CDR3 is TGTGCCAGCAGCTTAGAGGCACTAGCAACAGATACGCAGTATTTT.

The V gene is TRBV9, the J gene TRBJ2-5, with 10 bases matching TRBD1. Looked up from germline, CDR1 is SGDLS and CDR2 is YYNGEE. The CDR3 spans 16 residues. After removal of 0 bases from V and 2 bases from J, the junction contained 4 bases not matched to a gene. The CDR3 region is CASSVGGTGDQETQYF. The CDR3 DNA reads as TGTGCCAGCAGCGTAGGGGGGACAGGGGATCAAGAGACCCAGTACTTC.

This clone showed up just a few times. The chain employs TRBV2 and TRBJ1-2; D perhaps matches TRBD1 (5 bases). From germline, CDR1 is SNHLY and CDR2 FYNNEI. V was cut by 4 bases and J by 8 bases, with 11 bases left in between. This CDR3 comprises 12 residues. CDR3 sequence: CASSVIGAGYTF. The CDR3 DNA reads TGTGCCAGCAGTGTAATAGGGGCCGGCTACACCTTC.

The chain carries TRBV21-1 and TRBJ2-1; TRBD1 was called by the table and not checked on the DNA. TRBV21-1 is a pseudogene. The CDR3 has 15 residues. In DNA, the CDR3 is TGTGCCAGCAGCAGAACTGACAGGCGCTACAATGAGCAGTTCTTC. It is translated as CASSRTDRRYNEQFF.

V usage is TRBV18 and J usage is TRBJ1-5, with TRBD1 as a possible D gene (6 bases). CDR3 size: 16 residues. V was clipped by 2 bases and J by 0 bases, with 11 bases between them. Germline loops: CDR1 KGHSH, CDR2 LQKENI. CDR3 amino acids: CASSPEGGYSNQPQHF. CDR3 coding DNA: TGTGCCAGCTCACCAGAGGGGGGATATAGCAATCAGCCCCAGCATTTT.

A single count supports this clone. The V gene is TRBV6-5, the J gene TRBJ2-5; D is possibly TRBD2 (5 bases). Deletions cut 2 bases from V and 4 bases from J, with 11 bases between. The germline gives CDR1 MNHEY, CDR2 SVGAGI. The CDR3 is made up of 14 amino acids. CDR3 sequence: CASSYGGSTETQYF. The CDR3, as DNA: TGTGCCAGCAGTTACGGCGGGTCTACAGAGACCCAGTACTTC.

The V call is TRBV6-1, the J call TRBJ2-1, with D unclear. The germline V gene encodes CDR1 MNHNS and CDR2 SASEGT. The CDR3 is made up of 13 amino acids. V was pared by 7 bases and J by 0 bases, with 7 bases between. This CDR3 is CASTRSSYNEQFF. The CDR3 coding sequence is TGTGCCAGCACTCGCAGCTCCTACAATGAGCAGTTCTTC.

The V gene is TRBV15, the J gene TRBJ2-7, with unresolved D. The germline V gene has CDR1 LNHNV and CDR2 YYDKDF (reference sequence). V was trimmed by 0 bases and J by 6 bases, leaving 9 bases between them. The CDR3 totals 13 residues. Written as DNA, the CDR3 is TGTGCCACCAGCAGAGATTACAAAAGCGAGCAGTACTTC. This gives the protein CATSRDYKSEQYF.

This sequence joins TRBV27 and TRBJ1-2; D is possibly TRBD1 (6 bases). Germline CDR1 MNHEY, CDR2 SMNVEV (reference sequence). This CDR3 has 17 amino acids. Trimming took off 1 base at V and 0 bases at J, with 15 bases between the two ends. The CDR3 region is CASSLFGKDSPNYGYTF. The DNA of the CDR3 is TGTGCCAGCAGTTTATTTGGGAAGGACAGCCCTAACTATGGCTACACCTTC.

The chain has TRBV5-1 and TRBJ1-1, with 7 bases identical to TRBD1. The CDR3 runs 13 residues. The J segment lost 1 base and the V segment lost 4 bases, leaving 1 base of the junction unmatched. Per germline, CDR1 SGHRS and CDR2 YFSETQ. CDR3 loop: CASSGTENTEAFF. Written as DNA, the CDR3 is TGCGCCAGCAGCGGGACAGAGAACACTGAAGCTTTCTTT.

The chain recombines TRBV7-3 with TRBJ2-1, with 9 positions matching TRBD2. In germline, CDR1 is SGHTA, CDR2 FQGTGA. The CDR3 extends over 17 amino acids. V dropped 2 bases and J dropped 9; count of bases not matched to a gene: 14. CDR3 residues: CASSLEVMASGAGEQFF. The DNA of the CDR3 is TGTGCCAGCAGCTTAGAAGTTATGGCTAGCGGGGCAGGTGAGCAGTTCTTC.

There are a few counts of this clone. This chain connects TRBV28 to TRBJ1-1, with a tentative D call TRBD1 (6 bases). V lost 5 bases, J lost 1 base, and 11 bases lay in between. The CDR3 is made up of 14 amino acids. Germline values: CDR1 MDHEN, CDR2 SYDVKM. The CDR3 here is CASSVRTENTEAFF. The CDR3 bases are TGTGCCAGCAGTGTAAGGACAGAGAACACTGAAGCTTTCTTT.

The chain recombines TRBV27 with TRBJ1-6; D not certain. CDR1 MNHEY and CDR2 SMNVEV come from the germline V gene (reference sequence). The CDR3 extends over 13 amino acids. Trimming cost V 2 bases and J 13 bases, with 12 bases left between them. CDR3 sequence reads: CASSLGPSYPLHF. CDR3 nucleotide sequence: TGTGCCAGCAGTTTAGGTCCCTCATATCCCCTCCACTTT.

CDR3 nucleotide sequence: TGTGCCACCAGAGTCAGCGGTGGGGCCAACGTCCTGACTTTC. Its protein is CATRVSGGANVLTF. This rearrangement joins TRBV15 to TRBJ2-6, with D perhaps TRBD2 (5 bases). Trimming took 6 bases from V and 3 from J, leaving 9 bases between them. The CDR3 covers 14 residues. Germline assignment: CDR1 LNHNV and CDR2 YYDKDF (reference sequence).

CDR3 bases: TGTGCCAGCTCATCGGGACAGGGAAACTATGGCTACACCTTC. This codes for CASSSGQGNYGYTF. The rearrangement uses TRBV18 and TRBJ1-2, with 9 bases identical to TRBD1. Trimming at V came to 5 bases and at J to 2 bases, leaving 3 bases not matched to a gene. The CDR3 has 14 amino acids. Germline CDR1 and CDR2: KGHSH and LQKENI.

This CDR3 is CATSSSRTAQVVGYTF. The DNA for the CDR3 is TGTGCCACCAGCAGCTCCCGAACAGCACAGGTCGTGGGCTACACCTTC. This rearrangement joins TRBV15 to TRBJ1-2, with D perhaps TRBD1 (5 bases). The CDR3 loop spans 16 amino acids. The V end was cut by 3 bases, the J end by 8 bases, with 22 bases between. Looked up from germline, CDR1 is LNHNV and CDR2 is YYDKDF (reference sequence).

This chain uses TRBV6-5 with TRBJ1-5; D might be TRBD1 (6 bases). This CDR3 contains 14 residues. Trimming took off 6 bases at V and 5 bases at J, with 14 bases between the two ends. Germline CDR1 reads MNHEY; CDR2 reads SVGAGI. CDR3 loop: CASSHTGQYQPQHF. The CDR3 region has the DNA TGTGCCAGCAGCCACACAGGGCAGTATCAGCCCCAGCATTTT.

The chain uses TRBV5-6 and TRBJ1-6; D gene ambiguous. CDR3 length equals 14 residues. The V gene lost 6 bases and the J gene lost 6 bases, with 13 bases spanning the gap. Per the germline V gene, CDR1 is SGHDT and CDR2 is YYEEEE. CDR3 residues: CASTQDQVNSPLHF. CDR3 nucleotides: TGTGCCAGCACACAAGACCAGGTTAATTCACCCCTCCACTTT.

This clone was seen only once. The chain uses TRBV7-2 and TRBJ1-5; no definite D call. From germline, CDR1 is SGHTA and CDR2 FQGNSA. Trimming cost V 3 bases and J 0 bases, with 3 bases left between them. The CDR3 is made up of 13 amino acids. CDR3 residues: CASSFYSNQPQHF. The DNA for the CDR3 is TGTGCCAGCAGCTTTTATAGCAATCAGCCCCAGCATTTT.

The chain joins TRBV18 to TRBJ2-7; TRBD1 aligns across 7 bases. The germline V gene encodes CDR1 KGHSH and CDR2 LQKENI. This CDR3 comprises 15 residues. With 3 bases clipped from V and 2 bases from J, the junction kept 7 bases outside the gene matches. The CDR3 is CASSPRPGQAYEQYF. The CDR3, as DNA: TGTGCCAGCTCACCCCGCCCCGGACAGGCCTACGAGCAGTACTTC.